This passage covers 7 T cell receptor beta chains from one sample sequenced in a study of blood T cell repertoires in COVID-19. TCRdb's table, derived via immunoSEQ multiplex PCR, lists solely in-frame clones and lacks some. Of 400,000 to 550,000 clones listed, roughly 87% are singletons. Input material: PBMCs or T cells enriched from blood (not recorded which). The receptors derive from a woman aged 18-30 years with acute COVID-19.

As concerns this clone: This sample also contains other DNA sequences that code for the same CDR3. The chain uses TRBV7-9 and TRBJ1-4; D remains ambiguous. Germline CDR1 SEHNR, CDR2 FQNEAQ (reference sequence). The CDR3 has 12 residues. The V end was cut by 1 base, the J end by 8 bases, with 5 bases between. The CDR3 coding sequence is TGTGCCAGCAGCTTAGGTGGCGAAAAACTGTTTTTT. This encodes CASSLGGEKLFF.

This chain joins TRBV9 and TRBJ2-2, with TRBD2 matching over 8 bases. The CDR3 contains 16 residues. Trimming cost V 3 bases and J 3 bases; bases outside gene matches: 7. CDR1 is SGDLS and CDR2 is YYNGEE in the germline V gene. As DNA, the CDR3 is TGTGCCAGCAGCGCGAGGGGACTAGACCACACCGGGGAGCTGTTTTTT. Translation: CASSARGLDHTGELFF.

The V and J genes are TRBV2 and TRBJ2-7; D remains ambiguous. Trimming stripped 4 bases from V and 3 bases from J, with 13 bases between. This CDR3 is built from 14 residues. Per germline, CDR1 SNHLY and CDR2 FYNNEI. The CDR3 DNA sequence: TGTGCCAGCAGTGGGTCTTCAGAAAACTACGAGCAGTACTTC. Amino acids: CASSGSSENYEQYF.

This chain's CDR3 is CASSQVSRAEQFF. The CDR3 nucleotides read TGCGCCAGCAGCCAAGTCAGCAGGGCTGAGCAGTTCTTC. The V call is TRBV4-1, the J call TRBJ2-1; D may be TRBD1 (5 bases). Deletions cut 1 base from V and 9 bases from J, with 10 bases between. Germline assignment: CDR1 MGHRA and CDR2 YSYEKL. This CDR3 is built from 13 residues.

The chain employs TRBV7-6 and TRBJ2-6, with D possibly TRBD1 on 5 matching bases. The CDR3 covers 16 residues. Trimming removed 5 bases from V and 0 bases from J, with 11 bases in between. CDR1 and CDR2 from the germline V gene are SGHVS and FNYEAQ. CDR3 DNA sequence: TGTGCCAGCAGCCTCAGGGTTAGCTCTGGGGCCAACGTCCTGACTTTC. This codes for CASSLRVSSGANVLTF.

CDR3 loop: CSISVIHNEQFF. CDR3 in DNA: TGCAGCATTTCAGTGATCCACAATGAGCAGTTCTTC. The chain has TRBV29-1 and TRBJ2-1; D unresolved. This CDR3 has 12 amino acids. Germline CDR1 and CDR2: SQVTM and ANQGSEA. With 8 bases removed from V and 5 bases from J, the gap between germline ends came to 13 bases.

This CDR3 is CASGGTGAHEQYF. For the CDR3, the DNA is TGTGCCAGCGGCGGGACAGGGGCCCACGAGCAGTACTTC. V is TRBV7-9 and J is TRBJ2-7, with TRBD1 identical over 10 bases. The J segment lost 5 bases and the V segment lost 8 bases, leaving 6 bases of the junction unmatched. Germline V gene lookup returns CDR1 SEHNR and CDR2 FQNEAQ (reference sequence). The CDR3 covers 13 residues.